The rows below give T cell receptor beta chains drawn from one sample of a study of T cell responses to AZD1222 COVID-19 vaccine. Using immunoSEQ multiplex PCR, the repertoire was profiled, and TCRdb retains in-frame clones only, with some absent. The sample yields 150,000 to 200,000 clones, roughly 94% seen once. The sequencing here drew on peripheral blood, taken 28 days after the second AZD1222 dose. These TCRs come from an adult who received the AZD1222 COVID-19 vaccine. Both conserved end residues are part of each CDR3. The order of the fields is V gene, clone size, CDR3 protein. Size is stated for part of the rows, as once, few or many counts, or as a class when the clone is expanded.

TRBV27	NA	CASSLTGGQPQHF
TRBV5-4	NA	CASSEDRVDTGELFF
TRBV30	NA	CAWSVSSLNQPQHF
TRBV7-9	NA	CASSSPLGSSYNSPLHF
TRBV5-1	once	CASSLAITGYGYTF
TRBV28	NA	CASSLWGSDASTDTQYF
TRBV28	NA	CASSLLGTVNTGELFF
TRBV7-9	NA	CASSLGQGALNEKLFF
TRBV6-5	NA	CASSPGSGNSPLHF
TRBV28	NA	CASSTDVGDTIYF
TRBV4-1	NA	CASSQDGRTTDTQYF
TRBV27	NA	CASSLKRFSSYEQYF
TRBV5-1	NA	CASSLGSGAKNIQYF
TRBV30	NA	CAWTSGRSFYNEQFF
TRBV19	NA	CASSQTGGRYGYTF
TRBV5-8	NA	CASSLTSGRGSRTYEQYF
TRBV11-2	NA	CASSLQGYEQFF
TRBV6-5	NA	CASSYQRANYGYTF
TRBV5-4	NA	CASSWRFGTSGYNEQFF
TRBV1	NA	CTSSQGLLSSTDTQYF
TRBV9	NA	CASSVGQVTNEKLFF
TRBV3-1/TRBV3-2	once	CASSQSNRGLAGMEQYF
TRBV19	once	CASRPGTHQPQHF
TRBV2	NA	CASSDRANYGYTF
TRBV19	NA	CASSIAGETQYF
TRBV10-3	NA	CAISGTSGREETQYF
TRBV14	NA	CASSHRTGVTGELFF
TRBV30	NA	CAWSPVRPSYYKPCGYTF